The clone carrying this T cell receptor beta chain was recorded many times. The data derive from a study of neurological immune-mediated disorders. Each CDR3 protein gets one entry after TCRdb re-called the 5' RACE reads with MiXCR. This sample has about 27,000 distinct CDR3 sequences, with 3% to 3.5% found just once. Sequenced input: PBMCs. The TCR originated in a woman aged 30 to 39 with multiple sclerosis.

CDR3 sequence: CASSLRDRDYNEQFF. The CDR3 DNA reads TGCGCCAGCAGCCTCCGGGACAGGGACTACAATGAGCAGTTCTTC. The rearrangement uses TRBV5-1 and TRBJ2-1, with 9 positions matching TRBD1. CDR1 and CDR2 from the germline V gene are SGHRS and YFSETQ. This CDR3 is 15 amino acids long. Germline trimming cut 4 bases from V and 3 bases from J; bases unmatched to any gene: 5.